The 16 T cell receptor beta chains given below trace back to one sample, sequenced in a study of T-cell reconstitution after alpha-beta-depleted transplantation in children. Unique molecular identifiers were incorporated when the TCRbeta library was constructed. TCRdb independently ran MiXCR on the PCR reads; one entry per CDR3 protein. The table shows about 440,000 distinct CDR3 sequences, with over 40% occurring only once. The source was PBMCs, collected before TCRalphabeta/CD19-depleted stem cell transplant. The receptors stem from a girl aged 2-10 years with aplastic anemia, due to receive a stem cell transplant.

V is TRBV5-5 and J is TRBJ2-2, with D unresolved. The CDR3 is 12 residues long. The germline V gene has CDR1 SGHKS and CDR2 YYEKEE (reference sequence). The V end was cut by 5 bases, the J end by 6 bases, with 8 bases between. DNA for the CDR3: TGTGCCAGCAGACTTGATGCCGGGGAGCTGTTTTTT. As protein: CASRLDAGELFF.

This clonotype was seen only once. The chain is built from TRBV7-9 and TRBJ1-6, with a weak D call TRBD1 (5 bases). This CDR3 is built from 14 residues. Deletions cut 5 bases from V and 7 bases from J, with 12 bases between. Germline V gives CDR1 SEHNR, CDR2 FQNEAQ (reference sequence). The CDR3 DNA is TGTGCCAGCAGCAAAGGACGGGACAATTCACCCCTCCACTTT. Translated: CASSKGRDNSPLHF.

The chain joins TRBV6-5 to TRBJ1-2; a weak D match, TRBD1 (6 bases). Trimming removed 0 bases at V and 0 bases at J, with 11 bases between. The CDR3 extends over 16 amino acids. Germline-derived CDR1 and CDR2 are MNHEY and SVGAGI. The CDR3 loop is CASSYSAGAPNYGYTF. CDR3 DNA sequence: TGTGCCAGCAGTTACTCCGCAGGGGCCCCTAACTATGGCTACACCTTC.

In its sample, this clonotype was seen a few times. J is TRBJ2-1 and V is TRBV5-1; 9 nucleotides line up with TRBD2. V was clipped by 4 bases and J by 7 bases; unmatched bases: 6. The CDR3 is 14 residues long. CDR1 SGHRS and CDR2 YFSETQ come from the germline V gene. CDR3 DNA: TGCGCCAGCAGCGGTAGCGGGAGACTGAATGAGCAGTTCTTC. This encodes CASSGSGRLNEQFF.

This clonotype was counted at least ten times. V is TRBV5-1 and J is TRBJ2-1; TRBD2 might be the D (5 bases). Germline lookup yields CDR1 SGHRS and CDR2 YFSETQ. V dropped 2 bases and J dropped 5 bases, with 8 bases sitting between them. CDR3 length: 13 residues. The CDR3 bases are TGCGCCAGCAGCTTAACTAGAAACAATGAGCAGTTCTTC. This codes for CASSLTRNNEQFF. Combining the CDR3 with reference TRBV5-1 and TRBJ2-1 gives the whole variable domain KAGVTQTPRYLIKTRGQQVTLSCSPISGHRSVSWYQQTPGQGLQFLFEYFSETQRNKGNFPGRFSGRQFSNSRSEMNVSTLELGDSALYLCASSLTRNNEQFFGPGTRLTVL.

The gene calls are TRBV7-9 and TRBJ2-3; possibly TRBD1 or TRBD2 for D (5 bases each). With 5 bases removed from V and 3 bases from J, the gap between germline ends came to 15 bases. The germline V gene has CDR1 SEHNR and CDR2 FQNEAQ (reference sequence). The CDR3 contains 15 residues. The CDR3 nucleotides are TGTGCCAGCAGCCCCACTGGGGGAGCGACAGATACGCAGTATTTT. Amino acids: CASSPTGGATDTQYF. The complete variable domain, with remaining parts taken from reference TRBV7-9 and TRBJ2-3, reads DTGVSQNPRHKITKRGQNVTFRCDPISEHNRLYWYRQTLGQGPEFLTYFQNEAQLEKSRLLSDRFSAERPKGSFSTLEIQRTEQGDSAMYLCASSPTGGATDTQYFGPGTRLTVL.

The chain employs TRBV7-2 and TRBJ2-1; 8 bases align to TRBD2. The CDR3 is made up of 15 amino acids. V was pared by 3 bases and J by 6 bases, with 7 bases of the junction left unmatched. Germline loops: CDR1 SGHTA, CDR2 FQGNSA. In nucleotides, the CDR3 is TGTGCCAGCAGCTTTTCCGGGACTAGGAGCAATGAGCAGTTCTTC. This translates into CASSFSGTRSNEQFF.

The genes are TRBV7-2 and TRBJ2-7; maybe TRBD1 (6 bases). Germline CDR1 is SGHTA and CDR2 is FQGNSA. The V gene lost 4 bases and the J gene lost 0 bases, with 10 bases spanning the gap. The CDR3 runs to 14 residues. The DNA for the CDR3 is TGTGCCAGCAGCTCGTACAGGGACTCCTACGAGCAGTACTTC. This encodes CASSSYRDSYEQYF.

The table lists this clonotype with many counts. CDR3: CASSVSGRLTETQYF. CDR3 in DNA: TGTGCCAGCAGCGTTAGCGGGAGGCTTACGGAGACCCAGTACTTC. The V gene is TRBV9, the J gene TRBJ2-5; TRBD2 aligns across 10 bases. After removal of 2 bases from V and 5 bases from J, the junction contained 6 bases not matched to a gene. This CDR3 comprises 15 residues. Germline assignment: CDR1 SGDLS and CDR2 YYNGEE.

The chain uses TRBV28 and TRBJ1-1, with a tentative D call TRBD1 (5 bases). Germline lookup yields CDR1 MDHEN and CDR2 SYDVKM. Trimming stripped 4 bases from V and 11 bases from J, with 20 bases between. The CDR3 is 14 residues long. CDR3 DNA: TGTGCCAGCAGTTCCTCCTATCGGGGGGGACGGGCTTTCTTT. This gives the protein CASSSSYRGGRAFF.

There are many counts of this clonotype. The chain links TRBV15 to TRBJ2-6; 7 bases are a match to TRBD1. The CDR3 length is 17 residues. Per germline, CDR1 LNHNV and CDR2 YYDKDF (reference sequence). The V segment lost 7 bases and the J segment 2 bases; nucleotides outside the gene matches: 11. This chain's CDR3 is CATTLTGTLPGANVLTF. DNA of the CDR3: TGTGCCACCACCCTGACAGGGACCTTGCCTGGGGCCAACGTCCTGACTTTC.

V gene TRBV7-2 combines with J gene TRBJ1-3, with TRBD1 as a possible D gene (6 bases). Germline CDR1 and CDR2: SGHTA and FQGNSA. This CDR3 region has 14 residues. The V end was cut by 2 bases, the J end by 4 bases, with 9 bases between. The CDR3 DNA follows: TGTGCCAGCAGCTTATGGGGGCTCGGAAACACCATATATTTT. Amino acid sequence: CASSLWGLGNTIYF.

Here the CDR3 reads CASSPTSGGADQYF. The CDR3 nucleotides read TGTGCCAGCAGCCCGACTAGCGGGGGGGCGGACCAGTACTTC. V gene TRBV12-3 or TRBV12-4 combines with J gene TRBJ2-5, with TRBD2 matching over 14 bases. The CDR3 is 14 amino acids. V lost 6 bases to trimming and J lost 10 bases; unmatched junction nucleotides: 7.

In this sample, this clonotype turned up a few times. V gene TRBV3-1 combines with J gene TRBJ2-1, with D possibly matching TRBD1 (6 bases). V shed 7 bases and J shed 5 bases, with 18 bases lying between them. The germline V gene encodes CDR1 LGHDT and CDR2 YNNKEL (reference sequence). The CDR3 spans 15 residues. The CDR3 region is CASKRRQQGDNEQFF. As DNA, the CDR3 is TGTGCCAGCAAGCGTAGGCAACAGGGAGACAATGAGCAGTTCTTC.

V is TRBV20-1 and J is TRBJ2-7, with 9 bases matching TRBD1. This CDR3 has 14 amino acids. Germline lookup yields CDR1 DFQATT and CDR2 SNEGSKA (reference sequence). With V trimmed by 5 bases and J by 0 bases, 5 bases remained unmatched. The CDR3 sequence: CSARRDRDSYEQYF. CDR3 coding DNA: TGCAGTGCTCGCCGGGACAGGGACTCCTACGAGCAGTACTTC.

This chain uses TRBV7-3 with TRBJ1-1; 9 nucleotides line up with TRBD1. Germline values: CDR1 SGHTA, CDR2 FQGTGA. Trimming cost V 5 bases and J 1 base; bases outside gene matches: 5. The CDR3 totals 15 residues. Written as DNA, the CDR3 is TGTGCCAGCAGCGCCTCGGGACAGGGGAACACTGAAGCTTTCTTT. Amino acids: CASSASGQGNTEAFF.